This T cell receptor (beta chain) came from a study of long-term antiretroviral therapy in people with HIV. Concerning this clone: Its antigen is not known.

Study-wide results and caveats: All time points showed a repertoire dominated by clones expanded before ART.

Assay version v3.0 of immunoSEQ was used, and it was run at survey level. What sequencing targeted per sample was about 35,000-50,000 T-cell genomes. Sequenced by immunoSEQ multiplex PCR; TCRdb stores in-frame clones only, minus some. The sample includes under 20,000 clones, just under 80% of them seen just once. This CDR3 spans 13 amino acids. Trimming removed 2 bases from V and 8 bases from J, with 12 bases in between. Germline V gene lookup returns CDR1 MNHEY and CDR2 SMNVEV (reference sequence). This receptor was identified in a woman aged 45-59 years with HIV. The chain links TRBV27 to TRBJ1-2; D is unresolved. The sample here was unsorted PBMCs, taken 0.3 years after starting antiretroviral therapy. CDR3: CASSLTGARGYTF. DNA of the CDR3: TGTGCCAGCAGTTTAACGGGCGCGAGGGGCTACACCTTC.